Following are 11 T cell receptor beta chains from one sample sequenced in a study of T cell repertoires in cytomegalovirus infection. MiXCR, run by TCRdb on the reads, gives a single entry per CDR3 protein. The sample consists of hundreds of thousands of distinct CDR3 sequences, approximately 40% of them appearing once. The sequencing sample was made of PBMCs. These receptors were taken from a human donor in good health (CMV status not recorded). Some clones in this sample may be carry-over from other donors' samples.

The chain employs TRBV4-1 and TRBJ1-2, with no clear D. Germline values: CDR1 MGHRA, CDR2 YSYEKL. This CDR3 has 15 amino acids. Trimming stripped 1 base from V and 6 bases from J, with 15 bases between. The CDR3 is CASSQVLSGDNGYTF. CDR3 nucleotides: TGCGCCAGCAGCCAAGTCCTTTCCGGAGATAATGGCTACACCTTC.

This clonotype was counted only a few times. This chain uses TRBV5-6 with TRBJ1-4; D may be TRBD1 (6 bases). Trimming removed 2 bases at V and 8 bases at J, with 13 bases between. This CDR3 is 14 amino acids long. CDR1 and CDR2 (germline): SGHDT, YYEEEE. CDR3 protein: CASSLGGGVEKLFF. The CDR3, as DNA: TGTGCCAGCAGCTTAGGAGGGGGAGTCGAAAAACTGTTTTTT. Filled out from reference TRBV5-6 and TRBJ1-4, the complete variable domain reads DAGVTQSPTHLIKTRGQQVTLRCSPKSGHDTVSWYQQALGQGPQFIFQYYEEEERQRGNFPDRFSGHQFPNYSSELNVNALLLGDSALYLCASSLGGGVEKLFFGSGTQLSVL.

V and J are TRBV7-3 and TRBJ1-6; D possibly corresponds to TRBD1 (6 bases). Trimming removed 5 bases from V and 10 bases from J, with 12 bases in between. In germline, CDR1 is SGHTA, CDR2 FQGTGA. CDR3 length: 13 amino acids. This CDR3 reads CASSEYRDSPLHF. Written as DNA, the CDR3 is TGTGCCAGCAGCGAGTACAGGGACTCACCCCTCCACTTT.

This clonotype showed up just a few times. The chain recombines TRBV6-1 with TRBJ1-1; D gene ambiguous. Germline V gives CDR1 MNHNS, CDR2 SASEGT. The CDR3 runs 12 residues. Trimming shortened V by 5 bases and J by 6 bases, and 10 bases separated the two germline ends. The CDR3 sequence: CASSPQFAEAFF. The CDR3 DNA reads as TGTGCCAGCAGTCCGCAGTTTGCTGAAGCTTTCTTT.

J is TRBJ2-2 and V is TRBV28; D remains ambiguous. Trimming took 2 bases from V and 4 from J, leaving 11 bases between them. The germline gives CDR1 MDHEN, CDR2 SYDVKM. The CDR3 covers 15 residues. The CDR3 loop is CASSLITEPTGELFF. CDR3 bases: TGTGCCAGCAGTTTAATTACAGAGCCCACCGGGGAGCTGTTTTTT.

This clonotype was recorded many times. In nucleotides, the CDR3 is TGTGCCAGCAGCTTAGTCTCTGGGGCCAACGTCCTGACTTTC. Protein: CASSLVSGANVLTF. The chain has TRBV7-2 and TRBJ2-6; D unresolved. V was pared by 1 base and J by 0 bases, with 1 base between. Germline V gene sequence: CDR1 SGHTA, CDR2 FQGNSA. The CDR3 loop spans 14 amino acids.

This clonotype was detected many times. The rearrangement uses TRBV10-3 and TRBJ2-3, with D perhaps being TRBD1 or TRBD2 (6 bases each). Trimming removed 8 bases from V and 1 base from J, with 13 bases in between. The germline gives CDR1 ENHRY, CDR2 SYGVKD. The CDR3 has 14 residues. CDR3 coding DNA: TGTGCCATCTTGGGGGGCCAGCGCACAGATACGCAGTATTTT. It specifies CAILGGQRTDTQYF.

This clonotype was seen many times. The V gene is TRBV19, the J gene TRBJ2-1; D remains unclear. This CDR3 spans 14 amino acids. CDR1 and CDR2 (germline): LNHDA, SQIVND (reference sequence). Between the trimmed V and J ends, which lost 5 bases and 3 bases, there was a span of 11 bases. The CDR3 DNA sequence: TGTGCCAGTAGTGCCCGCCTAAACTACAATGAGCAGTTCTTC. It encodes CASSARLNYNEQFF.

DNA for the CDR3: TGTGCCAGCAGGAGCGACAGGTCTCCAAATGGCTACACCTTC. Translated: CASRSDRSPNGYTF. This chain uses TRBV27 with TRBJ1-2, with a weak D call TRBD1 (6 bases). CDR3 length: 14 amino acids. CDR1 and CDR2 from the germline V gene are MNHEY and SMNVEV (reference sequence). Trimming pared 6 bases from V and 6 bases from J, leaving 17 bases between.

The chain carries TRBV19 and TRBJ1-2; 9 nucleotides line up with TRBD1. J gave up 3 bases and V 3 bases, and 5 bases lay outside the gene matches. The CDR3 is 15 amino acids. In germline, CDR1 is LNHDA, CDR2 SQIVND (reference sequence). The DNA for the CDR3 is TGTGCCAGTAGTATCGGACAGGGGCTGGACTATGGCTACACCTTC. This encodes CASSIGQGLDYGYTF.

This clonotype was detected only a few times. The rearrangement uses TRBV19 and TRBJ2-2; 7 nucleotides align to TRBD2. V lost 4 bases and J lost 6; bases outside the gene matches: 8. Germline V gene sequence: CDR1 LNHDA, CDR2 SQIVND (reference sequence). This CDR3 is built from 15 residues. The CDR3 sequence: CASSSPGLLSGELFF. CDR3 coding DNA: TGTGCCAGTAGTAGTCCGGGACTATTATCCGGGGAGCTGTTTTTT. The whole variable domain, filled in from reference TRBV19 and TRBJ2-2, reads DGGITQSPKYLFRKEGQNVTLSCEQNLNHDAMYWYRQDPGQGLRLIYYSQIVNDFQKGDIAEGYSVSREKKESFPLTVTSAQKNPTAFYLCASSSPGLLSGELFFGEGSRLTVL.